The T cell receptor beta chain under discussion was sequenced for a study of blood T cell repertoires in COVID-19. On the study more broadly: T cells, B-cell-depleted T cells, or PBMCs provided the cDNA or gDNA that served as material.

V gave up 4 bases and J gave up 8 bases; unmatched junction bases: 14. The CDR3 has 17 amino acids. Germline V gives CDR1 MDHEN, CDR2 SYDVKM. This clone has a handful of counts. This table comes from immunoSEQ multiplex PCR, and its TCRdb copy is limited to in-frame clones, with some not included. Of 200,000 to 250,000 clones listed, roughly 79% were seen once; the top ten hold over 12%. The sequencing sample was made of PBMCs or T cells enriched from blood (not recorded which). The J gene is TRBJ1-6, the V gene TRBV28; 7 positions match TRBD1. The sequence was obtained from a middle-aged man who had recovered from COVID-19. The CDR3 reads CASSSPRPGQFHSPLHF. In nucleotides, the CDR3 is TGTGCCAGCAGTTCTCCGCGACCGGGACAGTTTCATTCACCCCTCCACTTT.